These 12 T cell receptor beta chains were sequenced from one sample in a study of blood T cells in healthy people across ages. The authors ran a second PCR of 7 to 11 cycles using a sample-barcoded 5' primer and a J-beta primer mix. TCRdb re-called the 5' RACE reads with MiXCR, one entry per CDR3 protein. The sample lists around 780,000 distinct CDR3 sequences; more than 50% were seen once. The sequenced material came from blood. The receptors were sampled from a man aged 35 to 55 in good health.

The chain links TRBV7-2 to TRBJ2-4; a weak D match, TRBD2 (6 bases). Gene TRBJ2-7 matches the end of the DNA better, so the J call may be wrong. This CDR3 contains 14 residues. The germline V gene has CDR1 SGHTA and CDR2 FQGNSA. CDR3 sequence reads: CASSFTPGLYEQYF. In DNA, the CDR3 is TGTGCCAGCAGCTTCACCCCGGGACTCTACGAGCAGTACTTC.

V and J are TRBV6-2 or TRBV6-3 and TRBJ2-7; TRBD2 agrees at 10 bases. V shed 5 bases, J shed 6 bases, and the junction held 4 bases outside the gene matches. Germline lookup yields CDR1 MNHEY and CDR2 SVGEGT. This CDR3 spans 13 amino acids. CDR3 nucleotide sequence: TGTGCCAGCAGTCGAGGACTAGCGGCCGAGCAGTACTTC. Translated, it gives CASSRGLAAEQYF.

This clonotype was counted between two and nine times. The chain couples TRBV7-9 to TRBJ2-7, with D tentatively TRBD1 or TRBD2 (6 bases each). CDR3 length: 15 residues. The germline gives CDR1 SEHNR, CDR2 FQNEAQ (reference sequence). V was shortened by 4 bases and J by 2 bases, with 15 bases between the two germline ends. The chain's CDR3 is CASSSPEGGPYEQYF. CDR3 sequence (DNA): TGTGCCAGCAGCTCCCCGGAGGGGGGCCCCTACGAGCAGTACTTC.

This clonotype came up a few times. The rearrangement joins TRBV5-1 to TRBJ2-1, with D possibly matching TRBD1 (6 bases). Trimming shortened V by 1 base and J by 0 bases, and 14 bases separated the two germline ends. CDR3 size: 17 residues. Germline V gene sequence: CDR1 SGHRS, CDR2 YFSETQ. In DNA form, the CDR3 reads TGCGCCAGCAGCTTGACGGGACAACGTAGCTCCTACAATGAGCAGTTCTTC. Translation: CASSLTGQRSSYNEQFF.

The gene calls are TRBV29-1 and TRBJ2-5; D gene uncertain. Germline CDR1 and CDR2: SQVTM and ANQGSEA. CDR3 length equals 12 residues. The ends were cut back, 3 bases at V and 3 bases at J, with 8 bases in the middle. The CDR3 sequence is CSVDRAKETQYF. Written as DNA, the CDR3 is TGCAGCGTTGACCGAGCCAAAGAGACCCAGTACTTC.

The chain is built from TRBV24-1 and TRBJ2-5; tentatively, D is TRBD1 (6 bases). V lost 8 bases to trimming and J lost 11 bases, with 23 bases between them. Germline V lookup: CDR1 KGHDR, CDR2 SFDVKD. CDR3 length: 14 residues. The chain's CDR3 is CATKGSVGDNEQYF. In DNA, the CDR3 is TGTGCCACCAAAGGGTCTGTTGGGGACAATGAGCAGTACTTC.

J is TRBJ2-3 and V is TRBV5-1, with TRBD1 matching over 11 bases. Germline values: CDR1 SGHRS, CDR2 YFSETQ. Trimming took 0 bases from V and 5 from J; bases not matched to a gene: 5. The CDR3 loop spans 16 amino acids. For the CDR3, the DNA is TGCGCCAGCAGCTTGGGACCGGGACAGGGGGTAGATACGCAGTATTTT. Its translation: CASSLGPGQGVDTQYF.

The CDR3 is CSVEGGATSTDTQYF. CDR3 coding DNA: TGCAGCGTTGAGGGGGGCGCGACTAGCACAGATACGCAGTATTTT. This sequence joins TRBV29-1 and TRBJ2-3; the D gene could be TRBD1 or TRBD2 (6 bases each). The CDR3 loop spans 15 amino acids. V was clipped by 3 bases and J by 0 bases, with 13 bases between them. The germline gives CDR1 SQVTM, CDR2 ANQGSEA.

This clonotype has a single count. This may arise from a read error, as a much more abundant clone is one base away. The rearrangement links TRBV6-5 to TRBJ2-1; a possible D gene is TRBD2 (5 bases). The CDR3 consists of 14 residues. V shed 5 bases and J shed 6 bases, with 14 bases lying between them. The germline V gene has CDR1 MNHEY and CDR2 SVGAGI. CDR3: CASSPTKFGNEQFF. In DNA form, the CDR3 reads TGTGCCAGCAGTCCGACTAAGTTCGGCAATGAGCAGTTCTTC.

The genes are TRBV3-1 and TRBJ2-3, with a possible D match to TRBD2 (6 bases). The CDR3 runs 14 residues. V dropped 1 base and J dropped 12 bases, with 17 bases sitting between them. The germline V gene encodes CDR1 LGHDT and CDR2 YNNKEL (reference sequence). Here the CDR3 DNA reads TGTGCCAGCAGCCAAGGAGTTGCGGGGTCTAGCCAGTATTTT. It encodes CASSQGVAGSSQYF.

The chain is built from TRBV6-2 or TRBV6-3 and TRBJ2-7; no firm D call. The germline V and J ends were trimmed by 2 bases and 0 bases, with 11 bases remaining between them. The CDR3 sequence is 15 residues long. Germline CDR1 reads MNHEY; CDR2 reads SVGEGT. The CDR3 protein is CASSYRPLASYEQYF. The DNA for the CDR3 is TGTGCCAGCAGTTACCGGCCTCTCGCCTCCTACGAGCAGTACTTC.

The chain employs TRBV7-2 and TRBJ2-7; 7 positions agree with TRBD2. The CDR3 consists of 14 residues. Trimming cost V 6 bases and J 6 bases; bases outside gene matches: 11. Germline CDR1 is SGHTA and CDR2 is FQGNSA. In nucleotides, the CDR3 is TGTGCCAGCAGACCCCCTTCCGGGAGGCTCGAGCAGTACTTC. Amino acid sequence: CASRPPSGRLEQYF. Drawing the rest from reference TRBV7-2 and TRBJ2-7, the complete variable domain is GAGVSQSPSNKVTEKGKDVELRCDPISGHTALYWYRQSLGQGLEFLIYFQGNSAPDKSGLPSDRFSAERTGGSVSTLTIQRTQQEDSAVYLCASRPPSGRLEQYFGPGTRLTVT.